A single sample gave rise to the 4 T cell receptor beta chains below, sequenced in a study of blood T cell repertoires in COVID-19. The assay was immunoSEQ multiplex PCR, and TCRdb's table has in-frame clones only and misses some. The repertoire has approximately 170,000 clones, 85% to 95% of them found once; the top ten carry approximately 2%. The sequenced sample was peripheral blood. Receptor source: a woman in her sixties with COVID-19, enrolled during active disease.

This clone occurred once. The chain employs TRBV4-3 and TRBJ1-1, with unresolved D. The CDR3 has 15 amino acids. V dropped 6 bases and J dropped 0 bases, with 14 bases sitting between them. CDR1 and CDR2 (germline): LGHNA, YSLEER. CDR3 protein: CASSPTGSLNTEAFF. The DNA of the CDR3 is TGCGCCAGCAGTCCAACCGGGTCCTTGAACACTGAAGCTTTCTTT.

The chain has TRBV20-1 and TRBJ1-4, with 7 bases fitting TRBD1. This CDR3 is built from 14 residues. V lost 3 bases, J lost 7 bases, and 8 bases stayed unmatched. Per the germline V gene, CDR1 is DFQATT and CDR2 is SNEGSKA (reference sequence). The CDR3, as DNA: TGCAGTGCTAGTGATGAGGGGGCTGGTGAAAAACTGTTTTTT. Its translation is CSASDEGAGEKLFF.

This chain joins TRBV7-2 and TRBJ2-3, with 7 bases fitting TRBD1. The CDR3 extends over 15 amino acids. J gave up 4 bases and V 3 bases, and 7 bases lay outside the gene matches. Germline assignment: CDR1 SGHTA and CDR2 FQGNSA. The CDR3 spells CASSFLDREADTQYF. The CDR3 DNA reads as TGTGCCAGCAGCTTTCTCGACAGGGAAGCAGATACGCAGTATTTT.

The V call is TRBV12-3 or TRBV12-4, the J call TRBJ1-3; 8 bases agree with TRBD1. The CDR3 extends over 12 amino acids. The CDR3 loop is CATGEPGNTIYF. The CDR3, as DNA: TGTGCGACAGGGGAACCTGGAAACACCATATATTTT.